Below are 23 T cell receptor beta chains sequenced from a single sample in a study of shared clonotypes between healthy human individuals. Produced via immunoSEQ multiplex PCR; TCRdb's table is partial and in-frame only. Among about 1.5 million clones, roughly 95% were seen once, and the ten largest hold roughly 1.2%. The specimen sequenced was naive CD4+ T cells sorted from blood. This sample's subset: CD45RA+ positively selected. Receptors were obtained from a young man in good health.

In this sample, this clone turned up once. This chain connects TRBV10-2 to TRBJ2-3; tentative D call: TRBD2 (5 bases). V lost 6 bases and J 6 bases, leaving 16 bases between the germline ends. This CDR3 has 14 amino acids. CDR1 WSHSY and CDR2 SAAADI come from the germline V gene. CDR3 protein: CASSPGWERDTQYF. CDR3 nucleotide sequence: TGCGCCAGCAGCCCCGGTTGGGAGCGGGATACGCAGTATTTT.

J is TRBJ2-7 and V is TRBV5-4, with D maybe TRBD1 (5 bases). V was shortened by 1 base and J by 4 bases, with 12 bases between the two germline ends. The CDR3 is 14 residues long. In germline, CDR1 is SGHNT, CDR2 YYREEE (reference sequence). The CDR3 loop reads CASSLSQGVYEQYF. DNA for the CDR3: TGTGCCAGCAGCTTGTCCCAGGGTGTATACGAGCAGTACTTC. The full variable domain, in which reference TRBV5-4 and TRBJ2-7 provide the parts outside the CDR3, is ETGVTQSPTHLIKTRGQQVTLRCSSQSGHNTVSWYQQALGQGPQFIFQYYREEENGRGNFPPRFSGLQFPNYSSELNVNALELDDSALYLCASSLSQGVYEQYFGPGTRLTVT.

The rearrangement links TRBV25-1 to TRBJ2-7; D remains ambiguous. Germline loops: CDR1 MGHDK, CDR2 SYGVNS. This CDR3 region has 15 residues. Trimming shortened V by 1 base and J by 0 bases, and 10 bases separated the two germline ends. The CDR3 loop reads CASSECNYFSYEQYF. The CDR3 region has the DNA TGTGCCAGCAGTGAATGTAACTATTTCTCCTACGAGCAGTACTTC.

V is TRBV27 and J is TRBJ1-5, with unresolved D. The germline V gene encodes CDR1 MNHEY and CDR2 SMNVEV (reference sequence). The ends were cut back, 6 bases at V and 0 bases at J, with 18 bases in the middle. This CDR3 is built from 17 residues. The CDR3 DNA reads TGTGCCAGCAGCAACGTGCCCCCATTATATAGCAATCAGCCCCAGCATTTT. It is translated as CASSNVPPLYSNQPQHF.

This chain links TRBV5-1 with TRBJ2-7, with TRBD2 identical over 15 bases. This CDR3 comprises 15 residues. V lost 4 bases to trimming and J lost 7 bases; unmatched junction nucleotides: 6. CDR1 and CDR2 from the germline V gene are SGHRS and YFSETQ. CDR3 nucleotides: TGCGCCAGCAGCAGGGGACTAGCGGGAGGATTGGAGCAGTACTTC. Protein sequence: CASSRGLAGGLEQYF.

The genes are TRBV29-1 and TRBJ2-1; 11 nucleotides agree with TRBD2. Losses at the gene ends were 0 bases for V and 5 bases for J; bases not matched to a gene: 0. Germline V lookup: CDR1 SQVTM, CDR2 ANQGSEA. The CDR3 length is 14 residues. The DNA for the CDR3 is TGCAGCGTTGAAGATAGCGGGAGGGACAATGAGCAGTTCTTC. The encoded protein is CSVEDSGRDNEQFF.

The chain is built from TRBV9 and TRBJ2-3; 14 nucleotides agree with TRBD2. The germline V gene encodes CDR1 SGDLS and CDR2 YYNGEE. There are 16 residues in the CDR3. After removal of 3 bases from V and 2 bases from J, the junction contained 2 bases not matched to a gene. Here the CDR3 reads CASSAGLAGVTDTQYF. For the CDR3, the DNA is TGTGCCAGCAGCGCGGGACTAGCGGGAGTCACAGATACGCAGTATTTT.

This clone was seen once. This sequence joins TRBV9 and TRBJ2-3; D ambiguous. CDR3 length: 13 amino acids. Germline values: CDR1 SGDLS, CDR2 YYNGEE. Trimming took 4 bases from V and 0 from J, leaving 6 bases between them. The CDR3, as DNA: TGTGCCAGCAGCTCAGACAGCACAGATACGCAGTATTTT. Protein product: CASSSDSTDTQYF.

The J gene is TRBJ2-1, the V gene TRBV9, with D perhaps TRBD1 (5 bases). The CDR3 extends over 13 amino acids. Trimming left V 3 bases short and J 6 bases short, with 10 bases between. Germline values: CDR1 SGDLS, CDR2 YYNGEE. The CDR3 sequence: CASSEGPGNEQFF. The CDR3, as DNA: TGTGCCAGCAGCGAGGGGCCGGGCAATGAGCAGTTCTTC.

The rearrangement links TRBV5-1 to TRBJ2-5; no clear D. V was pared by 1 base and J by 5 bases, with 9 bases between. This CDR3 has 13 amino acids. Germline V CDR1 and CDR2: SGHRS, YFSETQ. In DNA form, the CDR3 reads TGCGCCAGCAGCTTGCTAGTTGCGGAGACCCAGTACTTC. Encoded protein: CASSLLVAETQYF.

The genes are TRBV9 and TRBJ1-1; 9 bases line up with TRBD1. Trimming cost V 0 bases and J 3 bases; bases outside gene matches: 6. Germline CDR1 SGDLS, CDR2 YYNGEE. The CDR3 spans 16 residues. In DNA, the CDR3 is TGTGCCAGCAGCGTAGGCACAGGGGGCGACGACACTGAAGCTTTCTTT. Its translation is CASSVGTGGDDTEAFF. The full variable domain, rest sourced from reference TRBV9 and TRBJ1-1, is DSGVTQTPKHLITATGQRVTLRCSPRSGDLSVYWYQQSLDQGLQFLIQYYNGEERAKGNILERFSAQQFPDLHSELNLSSLELGDSALYFCASSVGTGGDDTEAFFGQGTRLTVV.

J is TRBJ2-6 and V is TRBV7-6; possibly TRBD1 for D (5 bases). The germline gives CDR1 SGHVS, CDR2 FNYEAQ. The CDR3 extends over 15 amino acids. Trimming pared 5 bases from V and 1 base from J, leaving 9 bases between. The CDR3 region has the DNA TGTGCCAGCAGCGGGCAGGGTTCTGGGGCCAACGTCCTGACTTTC. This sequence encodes CASSGQGSGANVLTF.

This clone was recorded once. CDR3 in DNA: TGTGCCAGCAGCCCCGGACCGCGGCTCGGCAATGGCTACACCTTC. Its translation is CASSPGPRLGNGYTF. The chain links TRBV5-6 to TRBJ1-2; D unclear. CDR3 length: 15 residues. The V and J ends lost 4 bases and 6 bases respectively, with 19 bases between them. Germline V gives CDR1 SGHDT, CDR2 YYEEEE.

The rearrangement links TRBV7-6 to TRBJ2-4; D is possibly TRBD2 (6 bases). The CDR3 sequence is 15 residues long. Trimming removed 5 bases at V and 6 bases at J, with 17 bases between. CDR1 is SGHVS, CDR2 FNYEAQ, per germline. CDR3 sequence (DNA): TGTGCCAGCAGCGCCATCGGCGGGAACCTAAACATTCAGTACTTC. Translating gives CASSAIGGNLNIQYF.

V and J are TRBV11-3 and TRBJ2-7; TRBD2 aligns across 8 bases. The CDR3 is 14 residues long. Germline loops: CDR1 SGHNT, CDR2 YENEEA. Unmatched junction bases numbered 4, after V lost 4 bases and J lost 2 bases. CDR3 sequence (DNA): TGTGCCAGCAGCTCACGACTAGCGCCCTACGAGCAGTACTTC. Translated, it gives CASSSRLAPYEQYF.

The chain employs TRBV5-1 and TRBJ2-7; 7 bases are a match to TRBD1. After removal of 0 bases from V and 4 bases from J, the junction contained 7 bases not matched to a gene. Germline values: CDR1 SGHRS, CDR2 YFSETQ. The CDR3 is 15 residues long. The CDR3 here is CASSLGGTEIYEQYF. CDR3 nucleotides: TGCGCCAGCAGCTTGGGAGGGACAGAGATTTACGAGCAGTACTTC.

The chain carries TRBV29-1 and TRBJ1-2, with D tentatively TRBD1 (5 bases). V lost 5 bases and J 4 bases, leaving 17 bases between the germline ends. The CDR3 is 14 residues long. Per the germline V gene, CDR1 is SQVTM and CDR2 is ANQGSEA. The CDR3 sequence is CSVTDSRRGYGYTF. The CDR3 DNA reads TGCAGCGTTACCGACAGTCGCCGAGGCTATGGCTACACCTTC.

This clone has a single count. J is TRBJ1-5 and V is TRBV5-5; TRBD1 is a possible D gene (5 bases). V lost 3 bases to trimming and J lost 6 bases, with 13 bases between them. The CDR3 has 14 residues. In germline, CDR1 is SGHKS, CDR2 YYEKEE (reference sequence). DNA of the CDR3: TGTGCCAGCAGCTGGGGGACGACTCCTCAGCCCCAGCATTTT. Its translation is CASSWGTTPQPQHF.

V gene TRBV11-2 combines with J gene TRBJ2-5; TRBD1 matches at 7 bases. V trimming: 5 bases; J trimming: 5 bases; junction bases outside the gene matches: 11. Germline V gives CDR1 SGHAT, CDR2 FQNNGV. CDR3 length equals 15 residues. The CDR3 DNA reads TGTGCCAGCAGCCCTTTGGACGGCAGGGGGGAGACCCAGTACTTC. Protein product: CASSPLDGRGETQYF. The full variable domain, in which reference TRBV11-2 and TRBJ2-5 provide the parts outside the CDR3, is EAGVAQSPRYKIIEKRQSVAFWCNPISGHATLYWYQQILGQGPKLLIQFQNNGVVDDSQLPKDRFSAERLKGVDSTLKIQPAKLEDSAVYLCASSPLDGRGETQYFGPGTRLLVL.

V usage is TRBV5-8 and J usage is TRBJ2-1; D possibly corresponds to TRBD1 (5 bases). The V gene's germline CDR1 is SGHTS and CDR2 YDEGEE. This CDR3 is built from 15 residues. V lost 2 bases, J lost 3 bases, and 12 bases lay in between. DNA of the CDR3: TGTGCCAGCAGCTTTATATCCAGGGTCTACAATGAGCAGTTCTTC. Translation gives CASSFISRVYNEQFF. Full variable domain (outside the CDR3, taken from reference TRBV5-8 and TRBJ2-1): EAGVTQSPTHLIKTRGQQATLRCSPISGHTSVYWYQQALGLGLQFLLWYDEGEERNRGNFPPRFSGRQFPNYSSELNVNALELEDSALYLCASSFISRVYNEQFFGPGTRLTVL.

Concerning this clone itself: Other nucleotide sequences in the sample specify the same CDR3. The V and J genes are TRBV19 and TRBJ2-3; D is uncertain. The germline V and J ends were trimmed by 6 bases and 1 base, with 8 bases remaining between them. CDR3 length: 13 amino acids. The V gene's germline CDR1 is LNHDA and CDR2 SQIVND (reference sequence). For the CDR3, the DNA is TGTGCCAGTAGAGCCAGCGGCACAGATACGCAGTATTTT. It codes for CASRASGTDTQYF. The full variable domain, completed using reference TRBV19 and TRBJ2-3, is DGGITQSPKYLFRKEGQNVTLSCEQNLNHDAMYWYRQDPGQGLRLIYYSQIVNDFQKGDIAEGYSVSREKKESFPLTVTSAQKNPTAFYLCASRASGTDTQYFGPGTRLTVL.

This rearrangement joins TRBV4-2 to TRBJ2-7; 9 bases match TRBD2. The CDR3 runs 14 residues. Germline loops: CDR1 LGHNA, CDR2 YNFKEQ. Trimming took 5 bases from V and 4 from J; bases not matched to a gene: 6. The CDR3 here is CASSDLTSGYEQYF. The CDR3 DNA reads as TGTGCCAGCAGCGATTTGACTAGCGGTTACGAGCAGTACTTC.

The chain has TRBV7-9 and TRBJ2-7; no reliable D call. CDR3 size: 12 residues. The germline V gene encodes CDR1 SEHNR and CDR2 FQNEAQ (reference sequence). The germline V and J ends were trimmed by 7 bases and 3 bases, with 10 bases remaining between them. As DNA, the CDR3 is TGTGCCAGCACCATGAAAGGCTACGAGCAGTACTTC. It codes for CASTMKGYEQYF.